A single sample is the source of the 22 T cell receptor beta chains below, sequenced in a study of breast tumors, draining lymph nodes, adjacent tissues. The lymph nodes were axillary draining lymph nodes from breast cancer patients. Each CDR3 protein gets one entry after TCRdb re-called the multiplex PCR reads with MiXCR. The sample lists hundreds of thousands of distinct CDR3 sequences, approximately 31% occurring once. The sample was axillary lymph node tissue. The receptors were sampled from a female donor with breast cancer. Some clones in this sample may be carry-over from other donors' samples.

The gene calls are TRBV9 and TRBJ1-2; D is uncertain. With 4 bases removed from V and 7 bases from J, the gap between germline ends came to 14 bases. The CDR3 consists of 13 residues. Germline CDR1 is SGDLS and CDR2 is YYNGEE. As DNA, the CDR3 is TGTGCCAGCAGCCAAGGAGGGCGTGCTGGCTACACCTTC. Translation gives CASSQGGRAGYTF. The full variable domain, in which reference TRBV9 and TRBJ1-2 provide the parts outside the CDR3, is DSGVTQTPKHLITATGQRVTLRCSPRSGDLSVYWYQQSLDQGLQFLIQYYNGEERAKGNILERFSAQQFPDLHSELNLSSLELGDSALYFCASSQGGRAGYTFGSGTRLTVV.

This clonotype has ten or more counts. This chain uses TRBV29-1 with TRBJ2-5; D possibly corresponds to TRBD2 (6 bases). The ends were cut back, 4 bases at V and 7 bases at J, with 22 bases in the middle. The CDR3 has 15 amino acids. Germline assignment: CDR1 SQVTM and CDR2 ANQGSEA. The DNA for the CDR3 is TGCAGCGTTGGGAGGCGGGGTGGGGAGTCCGTGACCCAGTACTTC. Protein: CSVGRRGGESVTQYF.

This clonotype was recorded a few times. Just one base apart from a much larger clone, this may be a read error. The genes are TRBV2 and TRBJ1-5; possible D gene TRBD1, 6 bases. CDR3 size: 13 residues. Germline assignment: CDR1 SNHLY and CDR2 FYNNEI. CDR3 DNA sequence: TGTGCCGGCAGTCGCAGGCCTGAGGGGGCCCAGCATTTT. This sequence encodes CAGSRRPEGAQHF.

This clonotype has a count of ten or more. The chain joins TRBV28 to TRBJ1-6; 10 positions agree with TRBD1. The germline V gene has CDR1 MDHEN and CDR2 SYDVKM. V shed 4 bases, J shed 9 bases, and the junction held 6 bases outside the gene matches. CDR3 length: 15 residues. The CDR3 loop is CASSWTGGGGSPLHF. Here the CDR3 DNA reads TGTGCCAGCAGTTGGACAGGGGGAGGTGGTTCACCCCTCCACTTT.

This clonotype has a count of ten or more. V is TRBV9 and J is TRBJ2-1; D unresolved. Trimming removed 0 bases from V and 8 bases from J, with 18 bases in between. Germline assignment: CDR1 SGDLS and CDR2 YYNGEE. The CDR3 runs to 16 residues. CDR3 bases: TGTGCCAGCAGCGTAGGCTCTGGTACGGGTTCGGATGAGCAGTTCTTC. It encodes CASSVGSGTGSDEQFF.

This clonotype has ten or more counts. This sequence joins TRBV20-1 and TRBJ2-3; TRBD2 matches 8 bases. This CDR3 region has 15 residues. Germline CDR1 reads DFQATT; CDR2 reads SNEGSKA (reference sequence). The ends lost 3 bases at V and 5 bases at J; junction bases unmatched: 10. The CDR3 loop reads CSASSVAGIIDTQYF. The CDR3 DNA is TGCAGTGCTAGTTCAGTAGCGGGAATCATAGATACGCAGTATTTT.

This clonotype was observed many times. The genes are TRBV27 and TRBJ2-2; no definite D call. Germline V lookup: CDR1 MNHEY, CDR2 SMNVEV (reference sequence). V was trimmed by 10 bases and J by 4 bases, leaving 7 bases between them. The CDR3 totals 11 residues. The CDR3 DNA reads TGTGCCACCCCACTCACCGGGGAGCTGTTTTTT. The encoded protein is CATPLTGELFF.

This clonotype has at least ten counts. The V gene is TRBV28, the J gene TRBJ2-7, with D tentatively TRBD2 (5 bases). The CDR3 consists of 13 residues. Trimming removed 5 bases from V and 2 bases from J, with 10 bases in between. Germline V CDR1 and CDR2: MDHEN, SYDVKM. CDR3 sequence reads: CASSRAGPYEQYF. The CDR3 DNA reads as TGTGCCAGCAGTCGCGCGGGCCCCTACGAGCAGTACTTC.

Points on this clonotype: The junction differs from germline at one of its ends, possibly a read error. This chain connects TRBV20-1 to TRBJ2-7; 9 bases are shared with TRBD2. The CDR3 runs 17 residues. Germline V gene data show CDR1 as DFQATT and CDR2 as SNEGSKA (reference sequence). The CDR3 region is CGARSGTSIPGAGEQYF. The CDR3 DNA is TGCGGTGCTAGATCCGGGACTAGCATTCCCGGCGCGGGGGAGCAGTACTTC.

For this clonotype: A read error may be the cause here, since a much bigger clone is one base away. The V gene is TRBV28, the J gene TRBJ1-5; no reliable D call. V shed 11 bases and J shed 5 bases, with 16 bases lying between them. The germline V gene encodes CDR1 MDHEN and CDR2 SYDVKM. The length of the CDR3 is 13 residues. Here the CDR3 DNA reads TGTGCCGGCCTAGAAGGAGGATATCAGCCCCAGCATTTT. It codes for CAGLEGGYQPQHF.

The sample holds many counts of this clonotype. This rearrangement joins TRBV12-3 or TRBV12-4 to TRBJ1-5, with TRBD1 as a possible D gene (5 bases). There are 17 residues in the CDR3. V shed 5 bases and J shed 5 bases, with 22 bases lying between them. The CDR3 region is CASSTRGLLESDQPQHF. The CDR3 DNA follows: TGTGCCAGCAGTACAAGGGGACTCCTTGAAAGTGATCAGCCCCAGCATTTT.

J is TRBJ2-1 and V is TRBV24-1, with a possible D match to TRBD2 (6 bases). This CDR3 spans 11 amino acids. Germline CDR1 reads KGHDR; CDR2 reads SFDVKD. CDR3 nucleotides: TGTGCGACCTTTGCGGGGAATGAGCAGTTCTTC. It encodes CATFAGNEQFF.

In its sample, this clonotype was seen many times. The chain recombines TRBV29-1 with TRBJ1-5; 8 positions match TRBD1. The CDR3 runs to 12 residues. CDR1 is SQVTM and CDR2 is ANQGSEA in the germline V gene. V shed 4 bases, J shed 7 bases, and the junction held 3 bases outside the gene matches. CDR3 sequence: CSVGTGNQPQHF. CDR3 DNA sequence: TGCAGCGTTGGGACAGGGAACCAGCCCCAGCATTTT.

For this clonotype: A read error may explain this, as a much larger clone is one base away. Because the CDR3 is missing its conserved closing phenylalanine or tryptophan, this is likely a read error. The CDR3 bases are TGTGCCAGCAGCCAAGACGGGAGCTCCTACAATGAGCAGTTCGTC. Its protein is CASSQDGSSYNEQFV. V and J are TRBV3-1 and TRBJ2-1, with D tentatively TRBD2 (6 bases). V was cut by 0 bases and J by 0 bases, with 6 bases left in between. The CDR3 runs 15 residues. In germline, CDR1 is LGHDT, CDR2 YNNKEL (reference sequence).

This clonotype was seen a handful of times. Just one base apart from a much larger clone, this may be a read error. The V gene is TRBV20-1, the J gene TRBJ2-7; possible D gene TRBD1, 6 bases. The CDR3 has 14 residues. Germline values: CDR1 DFQATT, CDR2 SNEGSKA (reference sequence). Trimming left V 2 bases short and J 6 bases short, with 17 bases between. The CDR3 is CSARTKGQPSEQYF. As DNA, the CDR3 is TGCAGTGCTAGAACAAAAGGACAGCCCTCCGAGCAGTACTTC.

The CDR3 sequence: CASSLFGTSAYNEQYF. In DNA, the CDR3 is TGTGCCAGCAGCTTATTCGGGACTAGCGCCTACAATGAGCAGTATTTT. The rearrangement joins TRBV7-9 to TRBJ2-3; 10 nucleotides agree with TRBD2. The CDR3 covers 16 residues. V gave up 2 bases and J gave up 11 bases; unmatched junction bases: 13. Germline CDR1 and CDR2: SEHNR and FQNEAQ (reference sequence).

Worth noting for this clonotype: The junction departs from the called germline gene at one end, perhaps through a read error. This sequence joins TRBV28 and TRBJ2-1, with D perhaps TRBD1 or TRBD2 (6 bases each). The germline gives CDR1 MDHEN, CDR2 SYDVKM. CDR3 size: 15 residues. In nucleotides, the CDR3 is TGTGCCAGCAGTTTATCTGGGGGGCGGAACAATGAGCAGCTCTTC. Its translation: CASSLSGGRNNEQLF.

About this clonotype itself: The junction differs from germline at one of its ends, possibly a read error. The V gene is TRBV20-1, the J gene TRBJ2-1, with 9 bases that match TRBD2. The CDR3 sequence is 17 residues long. Germline loops: CDR1 DFQATT, CDR2 SNEGSKA (reference sequence). CDR3 amino acids: CSATLGSGTSRDNEQFF. DNA for the CDR3: TGTAGTGCAACTTTGGGGTCCGGGACTAGCCGTGACAATGAGCAGTTCTTC.

The chain recombines TRBV12-5 with TRBJ1-6; D is unresolved. This CDR3 region has 14 residues. Trimming cost V 0 bases and J 7 bases, with 7 bases left between them. Germline V gives CDR1 LGHNT, CDR2 FRNRAP. In nucleotides, the CDR3 is TGTGCTAGTGGTTTGGTACAGAGAAATTCACCCCTCCACTTT. Translated, it gives CASGLVQRNSPLHF. Complete variable domain (other parts from reference TRBV12-5 and TRBJ1-6): DARVTQTPRHKVTEMGQEVTMRCQPILGHNTVFWYRQTMMQGLELLAYFRNRAPLDDSGMPKDRFSAEMPDATLATLKIQPSEPRDSAVYFCASGLVQRNSPLHFGNGTRLTVT.

At least ten counts were recorded for this clonotype. The chain combines TRBV6-1 with TRBJ2-5; 7 nucleotides line up with TRBD1. With 5 bases clipped from V and 2 bases from J, the junction kept 5 bases outside the gene matches. This CDR3 has 14 amino acids. CDR1 is MNHNS, CDR2 SASEGT, per germline. The CDR3 coding sequence is TGTGCCAGCAGTTCATCGGGACAGCAAGAGACCCAGTACTTC. As protein: CASSSSGQQETQYF.

In this sample, this clonotype turned up many times. The chain recombines TRBV6-5 with TRBJ1-2, with TRBD1 as a possible D gene (6 bases). This CDR3 region has 16 residues. Looked up from germline, CDR1 is MNHEY and CDR2 is SVGAGI. The ends were cut back, 3 bases at V and 3 bases at J, with 17 bases in the middle. The CDR3 DNA reads as TGTGCCAGCAGTTATCTCAGGGGAGGCGGGGACTATGGCTACACCTTC. As protein: CASSYLRGGGDYGYTF.

This clonotype was counted only a few times. This chain links TRBV9 with TRBJ2-1; the D gene is possibly TRBD2 (6 bases). This CDR3 is 20 amino acids long. V was clipped by 0 bases and J by 0 bases, with 22 bases between them. Per germline, CDR1 SGDLS and CDR2 YYNGEE. The CDR3, as DNA: TGTGCCAGCAGCGTAGCTACGGGGGTGGTTGGCCCGAGCTCCTACAATGAGCAGTTCTTC. This encodes CASSVATGVVGPSSYNEQFF.